The 30 T cell receptor beta chains in this list originate from one sample, sequenced in a study of early T cells in non-severe SARS-CoV-2 infection. A single record per CDR3 protein comes from TCRdb applying MiXCR to the 5' RACE reads. The sample gives some 31,000 distinct CDR3 sequences, about 5.7% of which show up once; about 5.3% is in the top ten. Input material: whole blood. The receptor source for this set is an adult who was a healthcare worker with PCR-confirmed SARS-CoV-2 infection or an uninfected control (not recorded which).

This clonotype was observed many times. This chain links TRBV6-1 with TRBJ2-7; 8 positions match TRBD1. Trimming cost V 2 bases and J 7 bases; bases outside gene matches: 10. Germline V gene data show CDR1 as MNHNS and CDR2 as SASEGT. The CDR3 has 15 amino acids. The CDR3 DNA sequence: TGTGCCAGCAGTGAACAGGGGGCCTCCTCGAGTGAGCAGTACGTC. Amino acid sequence: CASSEQGASSSEQYV.

This clonotype was detected ten times or more. The chain is built from TRBV7-2 and TRBJ2-2; 9 positions match TRBD1. Germline CDR1 is SGHTA and CDR2 is FQGNSA. The CDR3 length is 16 residues. J lost 7 bases, V lost 7 bases, and 13 bases had no gene match. DNA for the CDR3: TGTGCCAGCAAAGCCAGAGGGACAGGGAGTATCGGGGAGCTGTTTTTT. Protein: CASKARGTGSIGELFF.

In its sample, this clonotype was seen many times. V gene TRBV7-2 combines with J gene TRBJ2-3; D gene ambiguous. Per the germline V gene, CDR1 is SGHTA and CDR2 is FQGNSA. The length of the CDR3 is 15 residues. V lost 5 bases, J lost 3 bases, and 15 bases lay in between. The CDR3 region is CASSPEALLTDTQYF. The CDR3 DNA reads TGTGCCAGCAGCCCCGAAGCCCTGTTAACAGATACGCAGTATTTT.

This clonotype was recorded a few times. The chain employs TRBV28 and TRBJ2-3; no definite D call. This CDR3 has 14 residues. V gave up 5 bases and J gave up 2 bases, with 11 bases separating them. CDR1 and CDR2 from the germline V gene are MDHEN and SYDVKM. DNA of the CDR3: TGTGCCAGCAGTACCCGGGCCTTCACAGATACGCAGTATTTT. Its translation: CASSTRAFTDTQYF.

This clonotype was seen at least ten times. The chain is built from TRBV20-1 and TRBJ2-7; D gene ambiguous. The length of the CDR3 is 15 residues. Deletions cut 5 bases from V and 4 bases from J, with 21 bases between. Germline values: CDR1 DFQATT, CDR2 SNEGSKA (reference sequence). The CDR3 spells CSAPPDDRVFYEQYF. The CDR3 nucleotides read TGCAGTGCTCCCCCAGATGACCGAGTTTTTTACGAGCAGTACTTC.

This clonotype has ten or more counts. The chain links TRBV11-3 to TRBJ2-1, with D unresolved. The CDR3 loop spans 18 amino acids. Germline V CDR1 and CDR2: SGHNT, YENEEA. V was clipped by 5 bases and J by 6 bases, with 26 bases between them. The CDR3 is CASSPRTSGLTPRNEQFF. In DNA form, the CDR3 reads TGTGCCAGCAGCCCAAGAACCTCCGGGCTCACGCCCCGCAATGAGCAGTTCTTC.

This clonotype was observed at least ten times. The CDR3 spells CASSLGFPYEQYV. The CDR3 region has the DNA TGTGCCAGCAGCTTAGGATTTCCCTACGAGCAGTACGTC. V usage is TRBV7-2 and J usage is TRBJ2-7; no clear D. V shed 1 base and J shed 2 bases, with 6 bases lying between them. The length of the CDR3 is 13 residues. Germline V gene data show CDR1 as SGHTA and CDR2 as FQGNSA.

This clonotype was seen many times. This chain joins TRBV27 and TRBJ2-1; 9 bases agree with TRBD2. The CDR3 has 15 amino acids. V lost 4 bases, J lost 8 bases, and 9 bases stayed unmatched. The germline CDR1 and CDR2 sequences are MNHEY and SMNVEV (reference sequence). CDR3 DNA: TGTGCCAGCAGTTCGGGACTAGCCCTTGGTGATGAGCAGTTCTTC. Its protein product is CASSSGLALGDEQFF.

This clonotype was observed many times. This rearrangement joins TRBV19 to TRBJ2-5; D unresolved. Trimming stripped 5 bases from V and 4 bases from J, with 8 bases between. The CDR3 has 12 amino acids. Looked up from germline, CDR1 is LNHDA and CDR2 is SQIVND (reference sequence). CDR3 amino acids: CASSYSGETQYF. The CDR3 nucleotides are TGTGCCAGTAGTTACTCGGGAGAGACCCAGTACTTC.

This clonotype was picked up many times. The rearrangement joins TRBV20-1 to TRBJ2-7, with D possibly being TRBD1 (5 bases). The CDR3 contains 16 residues. Trimming took 3 bases from V and 0 from J, leaving 18 bases between them. CDR1 is DFQATT, CDR2 SNEGSKA, per germline (reference sequence). The CDR3, as DNA: TGCAGTGCTAGTGACGCCGCCTTGGGGCGCTCCTACGAGCAGTACGTC. Translation gives CSASDAALGRSYEQYV.

This clonotype showed up many times. The rearrangement uses TRBV20-1 and TRBJ2-3, with D possibly being TRBD1 (6 bases). This CDR3 spans 15 amino acids. Trimming took off 0 bases at V and 2 bases at J, with 12 bases between the two ends. Germline CDR1 reads DFQATT; CDR2 reads SNEGSKA (reference sequence). The CDR3 is CSARDWGQHTDTQYF. The CDR3 DNA follows: TGCAGTGCTAGAGATTGGGGACAACACACAGATACGCAGTATTTT.

V gene TRBV20-1 combines with J gene TRBJ2-5; D uncertain. The CDR3 runs 10 residues. Germline CDR1 reads DFQATT; CDR2 reads SNEGSKA (reference sequence). V was cut by 5 bases and J by 7 bases, with 8 bases left in between. In DNA, the CDR3 is TGCAGTGCTTGGTCTGTGACCCAGTACTTC. Translating it yields CSAWSVTQYF.

In its sample, this clonotype was seen many times. The V call is TRBV10-3, the J call TRBJ2-2; possibly TRBD1 for D (5 bases). The CDR3 contains 16 residues. Between the trimmed V and J ends, which lost 6 bases and 2 bases, there was a span of 16 bases. Germline V gives CDR1 ENHRY, CDR2 SYGVKD. The CDR3 bases are TGTGCCATCAGCCTGGTTGGGCAGGGCAACACCGGGGAGCTGTTTTTT. It specifies CAISLVGQGNTGELFF.

The sample holds many counts of this clonotype. The V and J genes are TRBV20-1 and TRBJ2-1, with D tentatively TRBD2 (5 bases). This CDR3 has 15 residues. V was shortened by 6 bases and J by 4 bases, with 19 bases between the two germline ends. Germline-derived CDR1 and CDR2 are DFQATT and SNEGSKA (reference sequence). The CDR3 loop is CSATPPWLAYNEQFF. In DNA, the CDR3 is TGCAGTGCAACCCCTCCGTGGCTAGCTTACAATGAGCAGTTCTTC.

The chain has TRBV20-1 and TRBJ2-1; D is unclear. CDR3 length: 14 residues. Between the trimmed V and J ends, which lost 5 bases and 6 bases, there was a span of 17 bases. Germline CDR1 DFQATT, CDR2 SNEGSKA (reference sequence). DNA for the CDR3: TGCAGTGCTGAAGATTCCGGGTCCCTCAATGAGCAGTTCTTC. This sequence encodes CSAEDSGSLNEQFF.

This clonotype was detected ten times or more. The chain uses TRBV20-1 and TRBJ2-3, with D possibly TRBD2 on 5 matching bases. The CDR3 contains 19 residues. Deletions cut 3 bases from V and 7 bases from J, with 32 bases between. Looked up from germline, CDR1 is DFQATT and CDR2 is SNEGSKA (reference sequence). DNA for the CDR3: TGCAGTGCTAGTAGCGTCGTTTTGACTACCGGCCCCTCTTCTTATACGCAGTATTTT. Translated: CSASSVVLTTGPSSYTQYF.

At least ten counts were recorded for this clonotype. The chain is built from TRBV19 and TRBJ2-1; D uncertain. The CDR3 spans 14 residues. Trimming removed 11 bases from V and 2 bases from J, with 16 bases in between. Germline V CDR1 and CDR2: LNHDA, SQIVND (reference sequence). The CDR3 spells CASMSYSPYNEQFF. The DNA of the CDR3 is TGTGCCTCCATGAGCTACTCACCCTACAATGAGCAGTTCTTC.

The chain recombines TRBV3-1 with TRBJ1-4; the D gene is possibly TRBD1 (5 bases). The CDR3 runs to 17 residues. V lost 0 bases to trimming and J lost 10 bases, with 21 bases between them. CDR1 LGHDT and CDR2 YNNKEL come from the germline V gene (reference sequence). The CDR3 spells CASSQEMDILGKGKLFF. In DNA, the CDR3 is TGTGCCAGCAGCCAAGAAATGGACATACTCGGAAAAGGAAAACTGTTTTTT.

The V call is TRBV29-1, the J call TRBJ1-4; D ambiguous. This CDR3 spans 12 amino acids. Looked up from germline, CDR1 is SQVTM and CDR2 is ANQGSEA. V was pared by 7 bases and J by 7 bases, with 13 bases between. The CDR3 region is CSACYGREKLFF. For the CDR3, the DNA is TGCAGCGCCTGCTACGGGCGTGAAAAACTGTTTTTT.

Only a few counts were recorded for this clonotype. The CDR3 DNA reads TGTGCCGGCGTGACAGGGTTTAATGAGCAGTTCTTC. Translated: CAGVTGFNEQFF. This chain uses TRBV30 with TRBJ2-1; 7 bases line up with TRBD1. CDR3 length equals 12 residues. After removal of 8 bases from V and 7 bases from J, the junction contained 8 bases not matched to a gene. From germline, CDR1 is GTSNPN and CDR2 SVGIG (reference sequence).

This clonotype was found many times. The chain has TRBV12-3 or TRBV12-4 and TRBJ2-3; 8 bases map to TRBD2. The CDR3 has 14 residues. With V trimmed by 6 bases and J by 3 bases, 5 bases remained unmatched. CDR3 region: CASSLRLATDTQYF. The CDR3 nucleotides read TGTGCCAGCAGCCTAAGACTAGCGACAGATACGCAGTATTTT.

Many counts were recorded for this clonotype. CDR3 loop: CAISESRTSGMIAGELFF. DNA of the CDR3: TGTGCCATCAGTGAGTCAAGGACTAGCGGGATGATCGCCGGGGAGCTGTTTTTT. This chain links TRBV10-3 with TRBJ2-2, with TRBD2 identical over 12 bases. The CDR3 has 18 amino acids. With 0 bases clipped from V and 6 bases from J, the junction kept 8 bases outside the gene matches. Per germline, CDR1 ENHRY and CDR2 SYGVKD.

V gene TRBV27 combines with J gene TRBJ2-7, with 12 bases aligning to TRBD2. The CDR3 is made up of 16 amino acids. With 5 bases clipped from V and 7 bases from J, the junction kept 12 bases outside the gene matches. Germline CDR1 is MNHEY and CDR2 is SMNVEV (reference sequence). In DNA form, the CDR3 reads TGTGCCAGCAGTCCCCTGGGACTAGCGGGCGTCTTGGAGCAGTACGTC. Its translation is CASSPLGLAGVLEQYV.

This clonotype was seen many times. The chain combines TRBV28 with TRBJ2-7; tentative D call: TRBD1 (5 bases). Trimming cost V 8 bases and J 1 base, with 21 bases left between them. CDR3 size: 16 residues. Per the germline V gene, CDR1 is MDHEN and CDR2 is SYDVKM. CDR3 residues: CASGRSRQLRSYEQYV. CDR3 bases: TGTGCCAGCGGCCGGTCGAGACAGCTTAGATCCTACGAGCAGTACGTC.

Many counts were recorded for this clonotype. The rearrangement links TRBV30 to TRBJ1-6; no definite D call. Deletions cut 0 bases from V and 4 bases from J, with 13 bases between. CDR3 length: 16 residues. CDR1 and CDR2 (germline): GTSNPN, SVGIG (reference sequence). The CDR3 DNA is TGTGCCTGGAGTGTCCCAAGACCTGTTTATAATTCACCCCTCCACTTT. This sequence encodes CAWSVPRPVYNSPLHF.

This clonotype was detected ten times or more. V is TRBV24-1 and J is TRBJ2-1; D remains unclear. V lost 6 bases and J lost 4, with 9 bases in between. CDR1 is KGHDR, CDR2 SFDVKD, per germline. The CDR3 extends over 13 amino acids. CDR3 protein: CATSHEFYNEQFF. The DNA for the CDR3 is TGTGCCACCAGTCACGAGTTTTACAATGAGCAGTTCTTC.

This clonotype was observed many times. The chain has TRBV10-1 and TRBJ2-2; perhaps TRBD1 as D (5 bases). This CDR3 region has 16 residues. The germline V and J ends were trimmed by 4 bases and 0 bases, with 12 bases remaining between them. The germline gives CDR1 WNHNN, CDR2 SYGVQD (reference sequence). The CDR3 here is CASSGRTSPNTGELFF. The DNA of the CDR3 is TGCGCCAGCAGTGGAAGGACAAGCCCGAACACCGGGGAGCTGTTTTTT.

The chain carries TRBV12-3 or TRBV12-4 and TRBJ2-2, with D unclear. V shed 5 bases and J shed 6 bases, with 7 bases lying between them. This CDR3 contains 12 residues. CDR3 coding DNA: TGTGCCAGCAGTCCACCGGCCGGGGAGCTGTTTTTT. Encoded protein: CASSPPAGELFF.

The chain couples TRBV5-5 to TRBJ2-3; 15 bases are a match to TRBD2. This CDR3 has 17 amino acids. CDR1 SGHKS and CDR2 YYEKEE come from the germline V gene (reference sequence). J gave up 0 bases and V 3 bases, and 2 bases lay outside the gene matches. The CDR3 sequence: CASSSGTSGGSTDTQYF. In DNA form, the CDR3 reads TGTGCCAGCAGCTCAGGGACTAGCGGGGGGAGCACAGATACGCAGTATTTT.

This clonotype was picked up many times. This chain joins TRBV6-5 and TRBJ2-1, with TRBD2 identical over 12 bases. Germline V gives CDR1 MNHEY, CDR2 SVGAGI. V trimming: 4 bases; J trimming: 10 bases; junction bases outside the gene matches: 8. The CDR3 contains 15 residues. This chain's CDR3 is CASSWTSGDSAEQFF. CDR3 DNA: TGTGCCAGCAGTTGGACTAGCGGGGATTCTGCGGAGCAGTTCTTC.